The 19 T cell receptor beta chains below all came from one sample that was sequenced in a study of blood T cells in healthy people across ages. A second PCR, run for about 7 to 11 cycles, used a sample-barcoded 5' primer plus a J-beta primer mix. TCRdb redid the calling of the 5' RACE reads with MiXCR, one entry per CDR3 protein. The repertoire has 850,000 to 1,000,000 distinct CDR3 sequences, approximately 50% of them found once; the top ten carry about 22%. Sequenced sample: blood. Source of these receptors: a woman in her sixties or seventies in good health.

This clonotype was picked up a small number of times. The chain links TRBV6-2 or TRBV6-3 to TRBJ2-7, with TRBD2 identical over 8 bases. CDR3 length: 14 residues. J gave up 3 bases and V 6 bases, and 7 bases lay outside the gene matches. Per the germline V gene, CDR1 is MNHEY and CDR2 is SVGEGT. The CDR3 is CASRLSGTFYEQYF. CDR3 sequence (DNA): TGTGCCAGCAGACTTAGCGGGACTTTCTACGAGCAGTACTTC.

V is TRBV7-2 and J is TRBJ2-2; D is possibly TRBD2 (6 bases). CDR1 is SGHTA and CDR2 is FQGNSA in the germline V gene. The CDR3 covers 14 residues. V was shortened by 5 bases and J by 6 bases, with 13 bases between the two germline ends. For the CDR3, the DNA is TGTGCCAGCAGCCAAGAAACGGGAGCCGGGGAGCTGTTTTTT. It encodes CASSQETGAGELFF.

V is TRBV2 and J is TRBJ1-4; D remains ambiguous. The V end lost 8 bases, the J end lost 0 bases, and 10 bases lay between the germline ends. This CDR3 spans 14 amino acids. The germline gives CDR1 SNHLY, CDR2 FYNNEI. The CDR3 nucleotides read TGTGCCAGCGGAACGATTGCAACTAATGAAAAACTGTTTTTT. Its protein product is CASGTIATNEKLFF. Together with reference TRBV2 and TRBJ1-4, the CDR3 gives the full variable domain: EPEVTQTPSHQVTQMGQEVILRCVPISNHLYFYWYRQILGQKVEFLVSFYNNEISEKSEIFDDQFSVERPDGSNFTLKIRSTKLEDSAMYFCASGTIATNEKLFFGSGTQLSVL.

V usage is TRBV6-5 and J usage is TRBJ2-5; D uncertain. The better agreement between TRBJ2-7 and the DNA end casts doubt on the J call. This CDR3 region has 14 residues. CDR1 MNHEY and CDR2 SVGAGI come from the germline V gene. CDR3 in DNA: TGTGCCAGCAGGACGGGCCACAAGAGATCCGAGCAGTACTTC. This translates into CASRTGHKRSEQYF.

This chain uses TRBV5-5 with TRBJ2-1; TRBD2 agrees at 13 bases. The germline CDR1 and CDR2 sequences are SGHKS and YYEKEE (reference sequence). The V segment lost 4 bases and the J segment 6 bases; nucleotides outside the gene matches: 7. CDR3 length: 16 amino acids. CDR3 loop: CASSVLAGGSFNEQFF. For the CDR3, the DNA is TGTGCCAGCAGCGTACTAGCGGGAGGGAGTTTCAATGAGCAGTTCTTC.

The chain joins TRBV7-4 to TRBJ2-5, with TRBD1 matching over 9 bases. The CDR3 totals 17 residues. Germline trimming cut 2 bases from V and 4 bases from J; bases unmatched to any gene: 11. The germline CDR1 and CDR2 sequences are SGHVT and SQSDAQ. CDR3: CASSLWNRDRAIETQYF. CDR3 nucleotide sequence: TGTGCCAGCAGCTTATGGAACCGGGACAGGGCGATAGAGACCCAGTACTTC.

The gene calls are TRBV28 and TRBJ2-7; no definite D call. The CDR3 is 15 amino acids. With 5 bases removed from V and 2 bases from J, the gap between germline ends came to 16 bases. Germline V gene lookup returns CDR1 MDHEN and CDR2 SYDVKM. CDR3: CASSPPDILTYEQYF. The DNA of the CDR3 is TGTGCCAGCAGTCCTCCTGACATATTAACCTACGAGCAGTACTTC.

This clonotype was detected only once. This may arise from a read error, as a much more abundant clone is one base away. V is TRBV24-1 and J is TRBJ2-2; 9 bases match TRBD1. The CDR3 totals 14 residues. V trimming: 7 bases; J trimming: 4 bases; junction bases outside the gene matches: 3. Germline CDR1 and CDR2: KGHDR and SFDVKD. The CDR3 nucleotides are TGTGCCACCAGGGAACAGGGGGCCACCGGGGAGCTGTTTTTT. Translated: CATREQGATGELFF.

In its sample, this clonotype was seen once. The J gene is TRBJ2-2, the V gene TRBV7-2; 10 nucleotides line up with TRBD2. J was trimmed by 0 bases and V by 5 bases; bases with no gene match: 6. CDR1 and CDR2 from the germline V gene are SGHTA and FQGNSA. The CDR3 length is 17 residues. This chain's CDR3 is CASSTPGLAANTGELFF. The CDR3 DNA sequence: TGTGCCAGCAGCACCCCCGGACTAGCGGCGAACACCGGGGAGCTGTTTTTT.

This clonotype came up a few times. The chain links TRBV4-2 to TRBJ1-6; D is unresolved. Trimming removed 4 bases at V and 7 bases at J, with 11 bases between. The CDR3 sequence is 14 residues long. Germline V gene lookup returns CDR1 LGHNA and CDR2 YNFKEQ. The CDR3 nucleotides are TGTGCCAGCAGCCTCCCGGAGCTAAATTCACCCCTCCACTTT. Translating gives CASSLPELNSPLHF.

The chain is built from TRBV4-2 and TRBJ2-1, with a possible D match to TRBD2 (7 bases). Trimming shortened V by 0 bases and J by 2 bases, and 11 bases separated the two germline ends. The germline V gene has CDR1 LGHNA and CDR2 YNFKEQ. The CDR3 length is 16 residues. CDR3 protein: CASSQEGGGPYNEQFF. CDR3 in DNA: TGTGCCAGCAGCCAAGAAGGGGGAGGGCCCTACAATGAGCAGTTCTTC.

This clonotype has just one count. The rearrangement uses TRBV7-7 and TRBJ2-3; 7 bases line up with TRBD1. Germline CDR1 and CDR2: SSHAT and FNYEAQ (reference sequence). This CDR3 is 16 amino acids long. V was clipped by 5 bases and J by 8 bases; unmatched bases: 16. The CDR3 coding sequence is TGTGCCAGCAGCCCTTCCTCTGACCCCTCAGGGGGTACGCAGTATTTT. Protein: CASSPSSDPSGGTQYF.

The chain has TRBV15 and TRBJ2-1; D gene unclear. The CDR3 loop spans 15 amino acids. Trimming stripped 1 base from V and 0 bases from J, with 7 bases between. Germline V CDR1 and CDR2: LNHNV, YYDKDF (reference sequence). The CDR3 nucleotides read TGTGCCACCAGCAGAGGGGTCGGCTCCTACAATGAGCAGTTCTTC. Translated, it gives CATSRGVGSYNEQFF.

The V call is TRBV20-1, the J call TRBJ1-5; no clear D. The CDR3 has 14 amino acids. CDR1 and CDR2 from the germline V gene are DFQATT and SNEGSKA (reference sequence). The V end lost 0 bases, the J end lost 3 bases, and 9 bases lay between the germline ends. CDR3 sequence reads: CSARESGVNQPQHF. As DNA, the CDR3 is TGCAGTGCTAGAGAGTCAGGTGTCAATCAGCCCCAGCATTTT.

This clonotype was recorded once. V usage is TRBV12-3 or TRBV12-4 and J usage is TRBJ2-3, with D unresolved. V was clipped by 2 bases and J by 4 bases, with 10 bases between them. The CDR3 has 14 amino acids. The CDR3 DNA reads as TGTGCCAGCAGTTTAACGCTAGGGCCAGATACGCAGTATTTT. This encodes CASSLTLGPDTQYF.

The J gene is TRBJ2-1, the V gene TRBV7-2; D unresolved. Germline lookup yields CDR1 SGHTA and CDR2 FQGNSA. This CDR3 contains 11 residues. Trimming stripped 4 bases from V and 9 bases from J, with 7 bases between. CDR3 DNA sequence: TGTGCCAGCAGCTCGTCCAGTGAGCAGTTCTTC. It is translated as CASSSSSEQFF.

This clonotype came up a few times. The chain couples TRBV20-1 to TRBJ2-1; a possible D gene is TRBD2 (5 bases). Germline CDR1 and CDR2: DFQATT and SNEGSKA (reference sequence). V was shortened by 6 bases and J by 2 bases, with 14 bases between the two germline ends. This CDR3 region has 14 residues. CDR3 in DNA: TGCAGTGCCGCAGGCTTAGCGACCTACAATGAGCAGTTCTTC. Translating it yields CSAAGLATYNEQFF.

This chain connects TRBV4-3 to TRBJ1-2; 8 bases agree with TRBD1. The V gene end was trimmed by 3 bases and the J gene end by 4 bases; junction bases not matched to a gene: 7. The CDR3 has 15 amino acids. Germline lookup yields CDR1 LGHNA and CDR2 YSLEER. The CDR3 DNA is TGCGCCAGCAGCCAGGCGGGACAGGCGTTCTATGGCTACACCTTC. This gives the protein CASSQAGQAFYGYTF.

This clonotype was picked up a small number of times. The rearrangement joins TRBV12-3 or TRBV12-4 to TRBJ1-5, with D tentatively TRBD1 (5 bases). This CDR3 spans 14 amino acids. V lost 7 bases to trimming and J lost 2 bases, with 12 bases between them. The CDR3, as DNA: TGTGCCAGCAACGGGGGTCTTGGCAATCAGCCCCAGCATTTT. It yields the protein CASNGGLGNQPQHF.